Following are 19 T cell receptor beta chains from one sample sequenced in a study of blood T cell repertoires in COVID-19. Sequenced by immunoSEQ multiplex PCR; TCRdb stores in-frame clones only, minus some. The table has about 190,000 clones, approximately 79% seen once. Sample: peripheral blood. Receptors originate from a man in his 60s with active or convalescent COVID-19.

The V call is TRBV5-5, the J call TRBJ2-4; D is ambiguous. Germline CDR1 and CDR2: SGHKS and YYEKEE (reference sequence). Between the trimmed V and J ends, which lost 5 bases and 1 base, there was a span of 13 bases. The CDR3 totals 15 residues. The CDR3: CASSPGRLAKNIQYF. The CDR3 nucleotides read TGTGCCAGCAGTCCTGGGCGTCTCGCCAAAAACATTCAGTACTTC. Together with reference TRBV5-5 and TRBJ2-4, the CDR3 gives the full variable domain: DAGVTQSPTHLIKTRGQQVTLRCSPISGHKSVSWYQQVLGQGPQFIFQYYEKEERGRGNFPDRFSARQFPNYSSELNVNALLLGDSALYLCASSPGRLAKNIQYFGAGTRLSVL.

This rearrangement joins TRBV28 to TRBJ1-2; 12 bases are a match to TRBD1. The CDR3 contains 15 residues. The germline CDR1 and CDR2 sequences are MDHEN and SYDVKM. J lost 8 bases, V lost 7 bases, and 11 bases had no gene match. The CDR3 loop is CASTQAGTGGRGYTF. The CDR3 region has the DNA TGTGCCAGCACCCAGGCCGGGACAGGGGGCCGGGGCTACACCTTC.

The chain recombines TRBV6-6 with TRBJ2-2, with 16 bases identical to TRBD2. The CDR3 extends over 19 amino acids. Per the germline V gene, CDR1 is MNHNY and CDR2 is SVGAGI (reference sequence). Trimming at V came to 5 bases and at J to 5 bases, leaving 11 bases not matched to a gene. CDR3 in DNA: TGTGCCAGCAGTCCCCTGACCGGGACTAGCGGGAGGGCGACCGGGGAGCTGTTTTTT. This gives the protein CASSPLTGTSGRATGELFF.

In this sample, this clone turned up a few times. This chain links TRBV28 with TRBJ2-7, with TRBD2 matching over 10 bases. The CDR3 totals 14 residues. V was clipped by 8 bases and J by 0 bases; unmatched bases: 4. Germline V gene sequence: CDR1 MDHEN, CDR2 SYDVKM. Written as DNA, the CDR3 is TGTGCCAGCCTTAGCGGGAGGAGCTCCTACGAGCAGTACTTC. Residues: CASLSGRSSYEQYF.

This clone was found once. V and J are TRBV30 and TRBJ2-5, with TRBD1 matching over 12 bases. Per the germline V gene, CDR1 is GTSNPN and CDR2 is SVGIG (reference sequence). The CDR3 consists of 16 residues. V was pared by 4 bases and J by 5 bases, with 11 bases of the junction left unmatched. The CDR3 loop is CAWMKGQGALLETQYF. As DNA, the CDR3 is TGTGCCTGGATGAAGGGACAGGGGGCTCTATTGGAGACCCAGTACTTC.

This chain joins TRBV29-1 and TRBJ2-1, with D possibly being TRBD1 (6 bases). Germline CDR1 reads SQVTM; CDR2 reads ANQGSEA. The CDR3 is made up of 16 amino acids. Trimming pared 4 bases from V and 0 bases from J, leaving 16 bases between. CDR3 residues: CSVGTRQARSYNEQFF. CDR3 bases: TGCAGCGTTGGAACCAGACAGGCTCGCTCCTACAATGAGCAGTTCTTC.

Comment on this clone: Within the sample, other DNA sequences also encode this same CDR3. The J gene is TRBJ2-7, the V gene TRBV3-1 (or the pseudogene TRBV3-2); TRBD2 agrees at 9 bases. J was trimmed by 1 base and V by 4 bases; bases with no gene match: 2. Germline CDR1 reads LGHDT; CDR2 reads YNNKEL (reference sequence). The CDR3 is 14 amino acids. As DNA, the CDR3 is TGTGCCAGCAGCCTGACTAGCGGTTCCTACGAGCAGTACTTC. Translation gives CASSLTSGSYEQYF.

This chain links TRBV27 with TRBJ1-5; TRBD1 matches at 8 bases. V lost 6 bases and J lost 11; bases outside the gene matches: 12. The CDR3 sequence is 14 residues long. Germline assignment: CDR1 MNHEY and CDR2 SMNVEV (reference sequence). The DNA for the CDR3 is TGTGCCAGCAGCCGGGGACAGGATCTCAGGGCCCAGCATTTT. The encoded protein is CASSRGQDLRAQHF.

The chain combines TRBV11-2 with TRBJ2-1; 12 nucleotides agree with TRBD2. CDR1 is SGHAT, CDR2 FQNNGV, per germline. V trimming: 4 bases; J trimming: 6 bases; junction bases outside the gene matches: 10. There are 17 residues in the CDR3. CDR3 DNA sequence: TGTGCCAGCAGCTATAGGCTAGCGGGAGGGCTCCCCAATGAGCAGTTCTTC. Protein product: CASSYRLAGGLPNEQFF.

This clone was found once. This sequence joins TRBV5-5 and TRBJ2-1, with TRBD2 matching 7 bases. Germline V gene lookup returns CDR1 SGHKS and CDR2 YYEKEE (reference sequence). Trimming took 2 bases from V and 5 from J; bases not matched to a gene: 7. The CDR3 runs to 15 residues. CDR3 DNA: TGTGCCAGCAGCTTACTCCGAGGGAGGGACAATGAGCAGTTCTTC. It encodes CASSLLRGRDNEQFF.

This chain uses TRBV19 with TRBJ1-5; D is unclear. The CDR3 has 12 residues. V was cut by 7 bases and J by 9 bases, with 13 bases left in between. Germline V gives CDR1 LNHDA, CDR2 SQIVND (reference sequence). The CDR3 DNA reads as TGTGCCAGTATCGTATCAGAGCGGCCCCAGCATTTT. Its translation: CASIVSERPQHF. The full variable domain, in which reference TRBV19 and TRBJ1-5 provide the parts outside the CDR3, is DGGITQSPKYLFRKEGQNVTLSCEQNLNHDAMYWYRQDPGQGLRLIYYSQIVNDFQKGDIAEGYSVSREKKESFPLTVTSAQKNPTAFYLCASIVSERPQHFGDGTRLSIL.

This chain's CDR3 is CASSLARGRAHYGYTF. CDR3 DNA sequence: TGTGCCAGCAGCTTAGCGCGCGGCAGGGCCCACTATGGCTACACCTTC. This rearrangement joins TRBV7-2 to TRBJ1-2; D perhaps matches TRBD1 (5 bases). V was trimmed by 0 bases and J by 3 bases, leaving 14 bases between them. CDR1 is SGHTA, CDR2 FQGNSA, per germline. This CDR3 region has 16 residues.

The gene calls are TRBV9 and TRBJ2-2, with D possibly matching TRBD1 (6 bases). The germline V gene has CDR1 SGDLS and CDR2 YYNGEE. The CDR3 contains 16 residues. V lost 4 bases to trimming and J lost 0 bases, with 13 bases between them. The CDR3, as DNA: TGTGCCAGCAGCCCCCGGGACAAAGCGAACACCGGGGAGCTGTTTTTT. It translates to CASSPRDKANTGELFF.

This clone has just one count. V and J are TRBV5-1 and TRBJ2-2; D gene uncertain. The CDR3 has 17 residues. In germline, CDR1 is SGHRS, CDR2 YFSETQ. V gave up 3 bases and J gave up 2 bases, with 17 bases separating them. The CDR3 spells CASSSSALGVNTGELFF. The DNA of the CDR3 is TGCGCCAGCAGCTCTTCGGCTCTAGGTGTCAACACCGGGGAGCTGTTTTTT.

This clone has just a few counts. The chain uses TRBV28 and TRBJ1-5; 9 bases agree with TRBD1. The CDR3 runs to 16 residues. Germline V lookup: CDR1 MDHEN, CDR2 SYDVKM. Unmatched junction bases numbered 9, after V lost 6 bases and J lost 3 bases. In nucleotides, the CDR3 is TGTGCCAGCAGGACCCGGGACAGGGCGAACAATCAGCCCCAGCATTTT. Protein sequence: CASRTRDRANNQPQHF.

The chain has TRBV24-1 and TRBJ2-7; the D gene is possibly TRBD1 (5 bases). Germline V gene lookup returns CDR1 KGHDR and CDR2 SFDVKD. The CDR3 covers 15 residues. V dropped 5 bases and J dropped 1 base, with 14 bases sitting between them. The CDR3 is CATSVGPLTSYEQYF. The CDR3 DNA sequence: TGTGCCACCAGTGTGGGGCCGCTGACATCCTACGAGCAGTACTTC.

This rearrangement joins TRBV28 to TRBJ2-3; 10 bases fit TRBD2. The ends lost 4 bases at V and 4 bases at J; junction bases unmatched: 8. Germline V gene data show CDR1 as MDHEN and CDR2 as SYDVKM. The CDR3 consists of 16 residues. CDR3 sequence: CASSSEREGLADTQYF. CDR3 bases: TGTGCCAGCAGTTCCGAGCGGGAGGGCCTCGCAGATACGCAGTATTTT.

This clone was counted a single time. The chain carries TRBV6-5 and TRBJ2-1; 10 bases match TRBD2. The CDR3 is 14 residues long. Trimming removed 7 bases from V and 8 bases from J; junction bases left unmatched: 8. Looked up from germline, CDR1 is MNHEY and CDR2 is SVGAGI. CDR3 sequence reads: CASTKRGGDDEQFF. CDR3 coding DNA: TGTGCCAGCACTAAGCGGGGGGGGGATGATGAGCAGTTCTTC.

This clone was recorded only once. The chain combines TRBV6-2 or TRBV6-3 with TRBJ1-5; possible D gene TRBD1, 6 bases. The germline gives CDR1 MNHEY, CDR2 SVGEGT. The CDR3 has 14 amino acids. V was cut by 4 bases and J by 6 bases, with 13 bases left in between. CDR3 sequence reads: CASSLQGMGQPQHF. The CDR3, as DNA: TGTGCCAGCAGTTTACAGGGAATGGGTCAGCCCCAGCATTTT.